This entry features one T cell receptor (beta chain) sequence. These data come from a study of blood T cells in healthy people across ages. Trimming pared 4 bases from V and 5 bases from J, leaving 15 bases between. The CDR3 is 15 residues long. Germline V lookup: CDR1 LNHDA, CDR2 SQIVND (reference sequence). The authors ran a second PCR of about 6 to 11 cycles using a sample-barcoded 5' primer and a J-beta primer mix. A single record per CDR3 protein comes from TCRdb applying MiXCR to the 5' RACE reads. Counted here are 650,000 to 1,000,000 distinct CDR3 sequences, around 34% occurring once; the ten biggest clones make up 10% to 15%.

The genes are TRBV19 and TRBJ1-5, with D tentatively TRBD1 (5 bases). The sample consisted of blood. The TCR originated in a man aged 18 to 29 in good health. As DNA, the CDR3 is TGTGCCAGTAGTACCGGTCGCGGGGGGGATCAGCCCCAGCATTTT. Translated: CASSTGRGGDQPQHF. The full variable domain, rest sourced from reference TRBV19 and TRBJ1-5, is DGGITQSPKYLFRKEGQNVTLSCEQNLNHDAMYWYRQDPGQGLRLIYYSQIVNDFQKGDIAEGYSVSREKKESFPLTVTSAQKNPTAFYLCASSTGRGGDQPQHFGDGTRLSIL.